A selection of T cell receptor beta chains follows, all from one sample in a study of T cells in Graves' hyperthyroidism and ophthalmopathy. A single record per CDR3 protein comes from TCRdb applying MiXCR to the multiplex PCR reads. The sample includes around 300,000 distinct CDR3 sequences, roughly 14% seen only once; the top ten take more than 7.5%. Sequenced material: blood. The receptors were sampled from a woman aged 25 to 39 with Graves' hyperthyroidism that later progressed to Graves' ophthalmopathy. Each CDR3 is given with its conserved first and last residue. Fields, in order: J gene, D gene, V gene, clone size, CDR3 length, CDR3 protein, CDR3 DNA. The D gene is left open where the match is weak. Some rows mark clone size as missing; the rest say once, few, many or name a class of expanded clone.

j_gene: TRBJ2-1; d_gene: .; v_gene: TRBV4-2; abundance: .; len: 15; CDR3aa: CASSQFELEFNEQFF; CDR3nt: TGTGCCAGCAGCCAATTCGAACTAGAGTTCAATGAGCAGTTCTTC
j_gene: TRBJ1-2; d_gene: .; v_gene: TRBV6-5; abundance: many; len: 15; CDR3aa: CASSYSRDSGHGYTF; CDR3nt: TGTGCCAGCAGTTACTCGAGAGATTCGGGGCATGGCTACACCTTC
j_gene: TRBJ2-7; d_gene: TRBD2; v_gene: TRBV3-1; abundance: many; len: 17; CDR3aa: CASSHLPTASGLVEQYF; CDR3nt: TGTGCCAGCAGCCACCTTCCAACGGCTAGCGGTTTAGTCGAGCAGTACTTC
j_gene: TRBJ2-7; d_gene: TRBD2; v_gene: TRBV27; abundance: many; len: 15; CDR3aa: CASSSYVAGGDEQYF; CDR3nt: TGTGCCAGCAGTTCGTACGTAGCGGGAGGCGACGAGCAGTACTTC
j_gene: TRBJ1-5; d_gene: .; v_gene: TRBV28; abundance: few; len: 13; CDR3aa: CASSMVQGQPQHF; CDR3nt: TGTGCCAGCAGCATGGTGCAGGGGCAGCCCCAGCATTTT
j_gene: TRBJ1-5; d_gene: .; v_gene: TRBV7-8; abundance: many; len: 15; CDR3aa: CASSQGRTYESPQHF; CDR3nt: TGTGCCAGCAGCCAGGGACGGACCTATGAGTCGCCCCAGCATTTT
j_gene: TRBJ1-2; d_gene: TRBD1; v_gene: TRBV7-8; abundance: .; len: 15; CDR3aa: CASSRQGGTEWGYTF; CDR3nt: TGTGCCAGCAGCCGACAGGGGGGGACAGAGTGGGGCTACACCTTC
j_gene: TRBJ2-1; d_gene: TRBD1; v_gene: TRBV20-1; abundance: .; len: 12; CDR3aa: CSATRTGNEQFF; CDR3nt: TGCAGTGCTACCCGGACAGGGAATGAGCAGTTCTTC
j_gene: TRBJ1-5; d_gene: TRBD1; v_gene: TRBV2; abundance: many; len: 15; CDR3aa: CASSDQQGASQPQHF; CDR3nt: TGTGCCAGCAGTGATCAACAGGGGGCTAGTCAGCCCCAGCATTTT
j_gene: TRBJ2-3; d_gene: TRBD2; v_gene: TRBV6-2/TRBV6-3; abundance: .; len: 15; CDR3aa: CASSPSLASTDTQYF; CDR3nt: TGTGCCAGCAGTCCTTCACTAGCGAGCACAGATACGCAGTATTTT
j_gene: TRBJ2-2; d_gene: TRBD1; v_gene: TRBV6-1; abundance: many; len: 15; CDR3aa: CASRGTAANTGELFF; CDR3nt: TGTGCCAGCAGGGGGACAGCCGCGAACACCGGGGAGCTGTTTTTT
j_gene: TRBJ2-1; d_gene: .; v_gene: TRBV30; abundance: many; len: 10; CDR3aa: CAWSVHEQFF; CDR3nt: TGTGCCTGGAGTGTCCATGAGCAGTTCTTC
j_gene: TRBJ2-1; d_gene: TRBD2; v_gene: TRBV5-8; abundance: many; len: 16; CDR3aa: CASSAGLAGVYNEQFF; CDR3nt: TGTGCCAGCAGCGCCGGACTAGCGGGAGTGTACAATGAGCAGTTCTTC
j_gene: TRBJ2-3; d_gene: .; v_gene: TRBV28; abundance: many; len: 15; CDR3aa: CASSLFSGITDTQYF; CDR3nt: TGTGCCAGCAGTTTATTCAGCGGTATCACAGATACGCAGTATTTT
j_gene: TRBJ2-7; d_gene: TRBD2; v_gene: TRBV5-4; abundance: many; len: 13; CDR3aa: CASSLAGGDEQYF; CDR3nt: TGTGCCAGCAGCTTGGCGGGAGGCGACGAGCAGTACTTC
j_gene: TRBJ2-4; d_gene: .; v_gene: TRBV28; abundance: many; len: 16; CDR3aa: CASSSTEPSLQNIQYF; CDR3nt: TGTGCCAGCAGTTCGACGGAGCCATCTTTGCAAAACATTCAGTACTTC
j_gene: TRBJ2-1; d_gene: TRBD1; v_gene: TRBV9; abundance: few; len: 16; CDR3aa: CASSVVPGRGPNEQFF; CDR3nt: TGTGCCAGCAGCGTAGTTCCCGGCAGGGGGCCAAATGAGCAGTTCTTC
j_gene: TRBJ2-5; d_gene: TRBD2; v_gene: TRBV7-3; abundance: many; len: 16; CDR3aa: CASSATPLAGQETQYF; CDR3nt: TGTGCCAGCAGCGCCACCCCACTAGCGGGCCAAGAGACCCAGTACTTC
j_gene: TRBJ1-2; d_gene: TRBD1; v_gene: TRBV30; abundance: many; len: 14; CDR3aa: CAWNLGQGNYGYTF; CDR3nt: TGTGCCTGGAATCTGGGACAGGGAAACTATGGCTACACCTTC
j_gene: TRBJ2-7; d_gene: TRBD2; v_gene: TRBV20-1; abundance: once; len: 13; CDR3aa: CSVGLAGYYEQYF; CDR3nt: TGCAGTGTCGGACTAGCGGGTTACTACGAGCAGTACTTC
j_gene: TRBJ1-5; d_gene: TRBD1; v_gene: TRBV19; abundance: few; len: 14; CDR3aa: CASSYRDRDQPQHF; CDR3nt: TGTGCCAGTAGTTACCGGGACAGGGATCAGCCCCAGCATTTT
j_gene: TRBJ2-7; d_gene: .; v_gene: TRBV11-2; abundance: many; len: 13; CDR3aa: CASSLDDRDEQYF; CDR3nt: TGTGCCAGCAGCTTAGATGATCGGGACGAGCAGTACTTC
j_gene: TRBJ2-5; d_gene: .; v_gene: TRBV12-3/TRBV12-4; abundance: .; len: 13; CDR3aa: CASSRTGQETQYF; CDR3nt: TGTGCCAGCAGCCGGACTGGCCAAGAGACCCAGTACTTC
j_gene: TRBJ2-1; d_gene: .; v_gene: TRBV2; abundance: many; len: 13; CDR3aa: CASSGTGYDEQFF; CDR3nt: TGTGCCAGCAGTGGAACAGGGTACGATGAGCAGTTCTTC
j_gene: TRBJ1-2; d_gene: .; v_gene: TRBV6-2/TRBV6-3; abundance: many; len: 16; CDR3aa: CASSYPQDRPTYGYTF; CDR3nt: TGTGCCAGCAGTTACCCTCAGGACAGACCAACCTATGGCTACACCTTC
j_gene: TRBJ1-1; d_gene: TRBD1; v_gene: TRBV7-9; abundance: .; len: 15; CDR3aa: CASSGPRTGNTEASF; CDR3nt: TGTGCCAGCAGCGGACCCCGGACAGGCAACACTGAAGCTTCCTTT
j_gene: TRBJ2-5; d_gene: TRBD1; v_gene: TRBV6-6; abundance: many; len: 13; CDR3aa: CASSYQDRGPRYF; CDR3nt: TGTGCCAGCAGTTACCAGGACAGGGGCCCGAGGTACTTC
j_gene: TRBJ2-3; d_gene: .; v_gene: TRBV9; abundance: many; len: 12; CDR3aa: CASSATRDTQYF; CDR3nt: TGTGCCAGCAGCGCCACCCGAGATACGCAGTATTTT
j_gene: TRBJ2-5; d_gene: TRBD1; v_gene: TRBV2; abundance: many; len: 15; CDR3aa: CASSEIRTGGETQYF; CDR3nt: TGTGCCAGCAGTGAAATAAGGACAGGTGGGGAGACCCAGTACTTC
j_gene: TRBJ2-7; d_gene: TRBD2; v_gene: TRBV20-1; abundance: many; len: 14; CDR3aa: CSAYSGTSGYEQYF; CDR3nt: TGCAGTGCATATTCCGGGACTAGCGGTTACGAGCAGTACTTC
j_gene: TRBJ2-2; d_gene: .; v_gene: TRBV6-1; abundance: few; len: 14; CDR3aa: CASSHGGPGGELFF; CDR3nt: TGTGCCAGCAGTCACGGAGGGCCGGGCGGGGAGCTGTTTTTT
j_gene: TRBJ2-1; d_gene: TRBD2; v_gene: TRBV5-1; abundance: many; len: 15; CDR3aa: CASSLTSGIYNEQFF; CDR3nt: TGCGCCAGCAGCTTGACCAGCGGGATTTACAATGAGCAGTTCTTC
j_gene: TRBJ1-2; d_gene: .; v_gene: TRBV10-3; abundance: few; len: 13; CDR3aa: CAISTTPNYGYTF; CDR3nt: TGTGCCATCAGTACGACACCTAACTATGGCTACACCTTC
j_gene: TRBJ1-2; d_gene: .; v_gene: TRBV6-5; abundance: .; len: 15; CDR3aa: CASSYPGTGPYGYTF; CDR3nt: TGTGCCAGCAGTTACCCCGGAACAGGCCCTTATGGCTACACCTTC
j_gene: TRBJ2-5; d_gene: .; v_gene: TRBV5-1; abundance: many; len: 13; CDR3aa: CASSRALQETQYF; CDR3nt: TGCGCCAGCAGTCGGGCATTACAAGAGACCCAGTACTTC
j_gene: TRBJ2-7; d_gene: .; v_gene: TRBV7-9; abundance: few; len: 13; CDR3aa: CASRTGSTYEQYF; CDR3nt: TGTGCCAGCAGGACAGGCAGTACCTACGAGCAGTACTTC
j_gene: TRBJ1-4; d_gene: .; v_gene: TRBV9; abundance: .; len: 14; CDR3aa: CASSVGQPNEKLFF; CDR3nt: TGTGCCAGCAGCGTAGGACAGCCGAATGAAAAACTGTTTTTT
j_gene: TRBJ2-6; d_gene: .; v_gene: TRBV7-2; abundance: many; len: 16; CDR3aa: CASSLGGGSGANVLTF; CDR3nt: TGTGCCAGCAGCTTAGGTGGAGGGTCAGGGGCCAACGTCCTGACTTTC
j_gene: TRBJ2-5; d_gene: .; v_gene: TRBV5-4; abundance: many; len: 15; CDR3aa: CASSRVGGIQETQYF; CDR3nt: TGTGCCAGCAGCCGGGTAGGCGGCATCCAAGAGACCCAGTACTTC
j_gene: TRBJ2-7; d_gene: .; v_gene: TRBV24-1; abundance: many; len: 12; CDR3aa: CATSDLGPEQYF; CDR3nt: TGTGCCACCAGTGATTTGGGTCCCGAGCAGTACTTC
j_gene: TRBJ2-5; d_gene: .; v_gene: TRBV25-1; abundance: few; len: 13; CDR3aa: CASSEEIWETQYF; CDR3nt: TGTGCCAGCAGTGAAGAAATATGGGAGACCCAGTACTTC
j_gene: TRBJ2-2; d_gene: .; v_gene: TRBV20-1; abundance: once; len: 10; CDR3aa: CSARSGELFF; CDR3nt: TGCAGTGCTCGGAGCGGGGAGCTGTTTTTT
j_gene: TRBJ2-3; d_gene: TRBD2; v_gene: TRBV19; abundance: .; len: 13; CDR3aa: CASSTGGIDTQYF; CDR3nt: TGTGCCAGTAGTACGGGAGGAATAGATACGCAGTATTTT
j_gene: TRBJ1-1; d_gene: .; v_gene: TRBV27; abundance: many; len: 16; CDR3aa: CASSPPGTGRVTEAFF; CDR3nt: TGTGCCAGCAGCCCACCCGGAACCGGACGGGTCACTGAAGCTTTCTTT
j_gene: TRBJ2-3; d_gene: TRBD2; v_gene: TRBV4-1; abundance: .; len: 17; CDR3aa: CASSPRVAGGPTDTQYF; CDR3nt: TGCGCCAGCAGCCCCCGAGTAGCGGGAGGCCCCACAGATACGCAGTATTTT
j_gene: TRBJ2-1; d_gene: .; v_gene: TRBV12-3/TRBV12-4; abundance: many; len: 11; CDR3aa: CASSFSDEQFF; CDR3nt: TGTGCCAGCAGTTTTAGCGATGAGCAGTTCTTC
j_gene: TRBJ2-5; d_gene: .; v_gene: TRBV6-1; abundance: few; len: 15; CDR3aa: CASSRPGGTWETQYF; CDR3nt: TGTGCCAGCAGCCGACCTGGGGGAACGTGGGAGACCCAGTACTTC
j_gene: TRBJ1-1; d_gene: .; v_gene: TRBV28; abundance: .; len: 13; CDR3aa: CASSFIGRPEAFF; CDR3nt: TGTGCCAGCAGTTTTATAGGGAGACCTGAAGCTTTCTTT
j_gene: TRBJ2-7; d_gene: TRBD1; v_gene: TRBV19; abundance: many; len: 17; CDR3aa: CASSPISGTGGPYEQYF; CDR3nt: TGTGCCAGTAGTCCCATATCCGGGACAGGGGGCCCCTACGAGCAGTACTTC
j_gene: TRBJ2-7; d_gene: TRBD2; v_gene: TRBV9; abundance: few; len: 14; CDR3aa: CASSSSASGPEQYF; CDR3nt: TGTGCCAGCAGTTCTAGCGCTAGCGGGCCCGAGCAGTACTTC
j_gene: TRBJ2-7; d_gene: .; v_gene: TRBV28; abundance: many; len: 13; CDR3aa: CASSLRLTYEQYF; CDR3nt: TGTGCCAGCAGTTTGAGACTTACATACGAGCAGTACTTC
j_gene: TRBJ2-7; d_gene: TRBD2; v_gene: TRBV7-8; abundance: many; len: 17; CDR3aa: CASSLVDASGKLYEQYF; CDR3nt: TGTGCCAGCAGCTTAGTAGATGCTAGCGGGAAACTCTACGAGCAGTACTTC
j_gene: TRBJ2-7; d_gene: TRBD2; v_gene: TRBV20-1; abundance: many; len: 18; CDR3aa: CSARGGERLAGGGHEQYF; CDR3nt: TGCAGTGCTAGGGGGGGTGAGAGACTAGCGGGAGGGGGACACGAGCAGTACTTC
j_gene: TRBJ2-1; d_gene: .; v_gene: TRBV6-1; abundance: many; len: 13; CDR3aa: CASSWGWDNEQFF; CDR3nt: TGTGCCAGCAGCTGGGGGTGGGACAATGAGCAGTTCTTC
j_gene: TRBJ2-5; d_gene: TRBD1; v_gene: TRBV7-2; abundance: many; len: 15; CDR3aa: CASSSQGALLETQYF; CDR3nt: TGTGCCAGCAGCTCTCAGGGGGCCCTATTGGAGACCCAGTACTTC
j_gene: TRBJ2-2; d_gene: TRBD2; v_gene: TRBV27; abundance: .; len: 16; CDR3aa: CASSPVGAGENGELFF; CDR3nt: TGTGCCAGCAGTCCTGTGGGAGCGGGAGAGAATGGGGAGCTGTTTTTT
j_gene: TRBJ2-3; d_gene: TRBD2; v_gene: TRBV27; abundance: few; len: 17; CDR3aa: CASSLSRPAGAVDTQYF; CDR3nt: TGTGCCAGCAGTTTATCGAGGCCAGCGGGAGCAGTAGATACGCAGTATTTT